This T cell receptor beta chain was sequenced for a study of blood T cell repertoires in COVID-19. At the level of the study: Samples taken during acute and convalescent COVID-19 were collected in the United States, Italy and Spain.

This clone was counted once. The germline V gene has CDR1 ENHRY and CDR2 SYGVKD. V gave up 2 bases and J gave up 3 bases; unmatched junction bases: 4. This CDR3 has 15 residues. In the source study's methods: Scientists estimated how many nucleated cells there were by amplifying reference gene primers. The assay was immunoSEQ multiplex PCR, and TCRdb's table has in-frame clones only and misses some. V, J and clone size were drawn from that table, and D and trimming were deduced from the DNA. The sample lists more than 95,000 clones; 70% to 80% were seen once. The chain couples TRBV10-3 to TRBJ1-5; 7 bases match TRBD1. The sequence came from a man between 50 and 59 years old with acute or convalescent COVID-19. Sequencing was carried out using peripheral blood. The CDR3 region is CAISETGASNQPQHF. CDR3 coding DNA: TGTGCCATCAGTGAGACAGGGGCCTCCAATCAGCCCCAGCATTTT.